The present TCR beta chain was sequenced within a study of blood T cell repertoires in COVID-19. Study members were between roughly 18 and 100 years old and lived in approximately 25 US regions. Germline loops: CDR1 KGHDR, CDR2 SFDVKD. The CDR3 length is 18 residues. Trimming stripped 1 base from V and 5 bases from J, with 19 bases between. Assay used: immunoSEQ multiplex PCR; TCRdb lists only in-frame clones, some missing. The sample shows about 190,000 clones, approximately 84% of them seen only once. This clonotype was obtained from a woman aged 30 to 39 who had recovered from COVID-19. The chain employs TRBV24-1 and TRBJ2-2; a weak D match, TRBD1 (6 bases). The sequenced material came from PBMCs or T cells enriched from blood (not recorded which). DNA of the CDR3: TGTGCCACCAGTGATTTTCCCCGTGGGCAGGGGCCTACCGGGGAGCTGTTTTTT. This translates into CATSDFPRGQGPTGELFF.